A single sample gave rise to the 27 T cell receptor beta chains below, sequenced in a study of CXCR3-negative and CXCR3-positive naive CD8 T cells (dated by TCRdb to the late 2010s). The sequencer was a NextSeq 550. The Human TCR Profiling Kit (MiLaboratory) was used to make UMI-labeled 5' RACE TRB cDNA libraries. The reads were reprocessed in TCRdb, with one entry per CDR3 protein sequence and no accompanying DNA. The sample table includes approximately 62,000 distinct CDR3 sequences. The ten largest clonotypes hold approximately 4.5% of the sample. Sequencing was carried out using naive CXCR3- CD8+ T cells from blood. The cell subset or site label on this specimen signifies: CD45RO-CCR7+CD27+CD95- naive CD8+ T cells lacking CXCR3 (TNR3-). Receptor source: a human donor in good health. Some clones in this sample may be carry-over from other donors' samples.

This chain connects TRBV3-1 to TRBJ2-7. The length of the CDR3 is 15 residues. CDR1 LGHDT and CDR2 YNNKEL come from the germline V gene (reference sequence). The chain's CDR3 is CASSPARMSSYEQYF.

This chain joins TRBV10-2 and TRBJ2-1; TCRdb names TRBD2, which stays unverified in the absence of DNA. CDR3 length: 16 amino acids. Germline CDR1 WSHSY, CDR2 SAAADI. The CDR3 protein is CASSSILAGGYNEQFF.

The chain employs TRBV30 and TRBJ2-2; as DNA is missing, the TRBD2 call by TCRdb cannot be tested. Germline V CDR1 and CDR2: GTSNPN, SVGIG (reference sequence). This CDR3 contains 16 residues. CDR3 amino acids: CACMTSGRSNTGELFF.

The genes are TRBV11-3 and TRBJ1-2. The germline V gene encodes CDR1 SGHNT and CDR2 YENEEA. The CDR3 length is 11 residues. The CDR3 spells CASSSLNGYTF.

V is TRBV19 and J is TRBJ2-1; with no DNA, the TCRdb D assignment of TRBD1 cannot be verified. Per germline, CDR1 LNHDA and CDR2 SQIVND (reference sequence). This CDR3 is built from 14 residues. The CDR3 sequence is CASSIGQAYNEQFF.

The J gene is TRBJ2-1, the V gene TRBV6-2 or TRBV6-3; there is no DNA to check the TCRdb D call of TRBD2. The CDR3 has 14 amino acids. The germline CDR1 and CDR2 sequences are MNHEY and SVGEGT. The CDR3 loop is CASSYGSATSGEFF.

The genes are TRBV11-2 and TRBJ1-1. CDR1 and CDR2 (germline): SGHAT, FQNNGV. CDR3 length: 13 amino acids. This CDR3 reads CASSLPAVAEAFF.

The chain employs TRBV25-1 and TRBJ2-5; TCRdb calls TRBD1, which cannot be checked without DNA. The CDR3 totals 14 residues. The germline CDR1 and CDR2 sequences are MGHDK and SYGVNS. The CDR3 region is CASSEGQGEETQYF.

CDR3 loop: CSAEGGEAFRSSYNEQFF. This chain joins TRBV29-1 and TRBJ2-1; the TCRdb call, TRBD2, lacks DNA for checking. The CDR3 is made up of 18 amino acids. Germline CDR1 reads SQVTM; CDR2 reads ANQGSEA.

CDR3 loop: CASRLSYEQYF. The chain recombines TRBV7-2 with TRBJ2-7. The CDR3 contains 11 residues. CDR1 is SGHTA, CDR2 FQGNSA, per germline. The variable domain in full, completed from reference TRBV7-2 and TRBJ2-7, reads GAGVSQSPSNKVTEKGKDVELRCDPISGHTALYWYRQSLGQGLEFLIYFQGNSAPDKSGLPSDRFSAERTGGSVSTLTIQRTQQEDSAVYLCASRLSYEQYFGPGTRLTVT.

The CDR3: CAISWGDRVQVYEQYF. The chain couples TRBV10-3 to TRBJ2-7; TCRdb returns TRBD1, unconfirmable since there is no DNA. Germline V gene lookup returns CDR1 ENHRY and CDR2 SYGVKD. The CDR3 consists of 16 residues.

V gene TRBV6-2 or TRBV6-3 combines with J gene TRBJ2-5; with no DNA, the TCRdb D assignment of TRBD1 cannot be verified. The CDR3 loop spans 12 amino acids. The V gene's germline CDR1 is MNHEY and CDR2 SVGEGT. The CDR3 loop is CASTRGSETQYF.

The rearrangement links TRBV12-3 or TRBV12-4 to TRBJ1-6; TCRdb's assignment of TRBD1 cannot be checked, as there is no DNA. The CDR3 spans 14 residues. CDR3: CASSSTGGNSPLHF.

The chain combines TRBV7-9 with TRBJ2-5; there is no DNA to check the TCRdb D call of TRBD1. The CDR3 is 13 amino acids. Germline V lookup: CDR1 SEHNR, CDR2 FQNEAQ (reference sequence). The CDR3 loop reads CASSPQGRETQYF.

This chain uses TRBV15 with TRBJ2-5. CDR1 and CDR2 (germline): LNHNV, YYDKDF (reference sequence). The CDR3 is made up of 11 amino acids. CDR3 amino acids: CATQMGETQYF.

This chain connects TRBV4-1 to TRBJ2-2; with no DNA, the TCRdb D assignment of TRBD1 cannot be verified. CDR1 is MGHRA and CDR2 is YSYEKL in the germline V gene. This CDR3 has 14 residues. CDR3: CASSQDRGLGELFF.

The CDR3 region is CASSQATSGILEQFF. J is TRBJ2-1 and V is TRBV4-3; checking the TCRdb D call of TRBD2 is not possible without DNA. The germline CDR1 and CDR2 sequences are LGHNA and YSLEER. The CDR3 runs 15 residues.

J is TRBJ2-7 and V is TRBV5-6; TCRdb calls TRBD2, which cannot be checked without DNA. CDR1 SGHDT and CDR2 YYEEEE come from the germline V gene. This CDR3 has 15 amino acids. Here the CDR3 reads CASSLGAGAGGEQYF.

The chain combines TRBV7-2 with TRBJ2-5; TCRdb returns TRBD2, unconfirmable since there is no DNA. Germline CDR1 is SGHTA and CDR2 is FQGNSA. The CDR3 is made up of 20 amino acids. The CDR3 loop is CASSTPPGTSGGAYQETQYF.

The chain combines TRBV4-3 with TRBJ2-1. The V gene's germline CDR1 is LGHNA and CDR2 YSLEER. The CDR3 consists of 14 residues. The CDR3 loop is CASSEESSYNEQFF.

The genes are TRBV29-1 and TRBJ2-7. The CDR3 loop spans 13 amino acids. Looked up from germline, CDR1 is SQVTM and CDR2 is ANQGSEA. The CDR3 loop is CSVEDLAAYEQYF.

V is TRBV7-2 and J is TRBJ2-7; with no DNA, the TCRdb D assignment of TRBD1 cannot be verified. This CDR3 comprises 12 residues. CDR1 is SGHTA, CDR2 FQGNSA, per germline. CDR3 region: CASSITGVEQYF.

The rearrangement links TRBV7-9 to TRBJ2-7; the TCRdb D gene call, TRBD2, has no DNA to confirm it. The CDR3 has 13 residues. Germline CDR1 reads SEHNR; CDR2 reads FQNEAQ (reference sequence). The CDR3 protein is CASGGSLSYEQYF.

J is TRBJ1-5 and V is TRBV20-1; TCRdb picks TRBD1, but there is no DNA to check that call. This CDR3 is built from 16 residues. Germline V gene data show CDR1 as DFQATT and CDR2 as SNEGSKA (reference sequence). The CDR3 reads CSARDKGRGLVEPQHF.

This chain uses TRBV6-2 or TRBV6-3 with TRBJ2-7; TCRdb names TRBD1, which stays unverified in the absence of DNA. The CDR3 runs 15 residues. The V gene's germline CDR1 is MNHEY and CDR2 SVGEGT. CDR3 sequence reads: CASSYETPGKGEQYF.

The genes are TRBV28 and TRBJ2-1; TCRdb's D call, TRBD1, is unchecked because there is no DNA. The CDR3 has 14 residues. From germline, CDR1 is MDHEN and CDR2 SYDVKM. CDR3 region: CASRYRGQYNEQFF.

V and J are TRBV20-1 and TRBJ1-1. The CDR3 is made up of 12 amino acids. Germline loops: CDR1 DFQATT, CDR2 SNEGSKA (reference sequence). CDR3 sequence reads: CSARVSVTEAFF.